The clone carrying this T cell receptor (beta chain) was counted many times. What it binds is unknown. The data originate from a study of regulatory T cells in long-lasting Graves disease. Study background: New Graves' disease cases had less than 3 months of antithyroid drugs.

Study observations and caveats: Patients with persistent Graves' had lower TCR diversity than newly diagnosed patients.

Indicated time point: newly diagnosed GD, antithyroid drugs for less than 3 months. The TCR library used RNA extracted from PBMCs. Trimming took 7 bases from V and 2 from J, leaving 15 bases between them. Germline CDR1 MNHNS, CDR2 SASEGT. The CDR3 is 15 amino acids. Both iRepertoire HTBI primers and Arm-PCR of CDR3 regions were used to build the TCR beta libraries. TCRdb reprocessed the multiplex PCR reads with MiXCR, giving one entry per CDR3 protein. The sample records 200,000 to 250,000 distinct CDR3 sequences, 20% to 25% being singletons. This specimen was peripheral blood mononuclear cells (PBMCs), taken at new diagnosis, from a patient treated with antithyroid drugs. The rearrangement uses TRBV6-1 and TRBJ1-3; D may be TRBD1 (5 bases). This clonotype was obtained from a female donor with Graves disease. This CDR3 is CASTPQQGTGNTIYF. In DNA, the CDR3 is TGTGCCAGCACCCCCCAGCAGGGAACTGGAAACACCATATATTTT.